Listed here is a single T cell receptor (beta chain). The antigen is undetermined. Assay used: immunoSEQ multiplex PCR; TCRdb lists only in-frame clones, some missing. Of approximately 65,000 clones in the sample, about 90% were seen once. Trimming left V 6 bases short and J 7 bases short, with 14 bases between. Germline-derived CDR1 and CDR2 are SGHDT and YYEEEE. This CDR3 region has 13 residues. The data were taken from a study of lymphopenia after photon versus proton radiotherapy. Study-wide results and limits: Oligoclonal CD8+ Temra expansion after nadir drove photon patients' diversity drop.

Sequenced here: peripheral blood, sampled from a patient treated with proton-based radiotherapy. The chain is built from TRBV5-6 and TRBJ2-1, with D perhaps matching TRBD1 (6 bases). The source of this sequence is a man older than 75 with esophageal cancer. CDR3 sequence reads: CASNRDQANEQFF. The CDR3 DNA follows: TGTGCCAGCAACAGGGACCAAGCGAATGAGCAGTTCTTC. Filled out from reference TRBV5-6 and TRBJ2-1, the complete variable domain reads DAGVTQSPTHLIKTRGQQVTLRCSPKSGHDTVSWYQQALGQGPQFIFQYYEEEERQRGNFPDRFSGHQFPNYSSELNVNALLLGDSALYLCASNRDQANEQFFGPGTRLTVL.